This T cell receptor beta chain stems from a study of T-cell reconstitution after alpha-beta-depleted transplantation in children. V was trimmed by 1 base and J by 9 bases, leaving 7 bases between them. The CDR3 covers 11 residues. Germline assignment: CDR1 SQVTM and CDR2 ANQGSEA. Preparation of the TCRbeta library involved a method that used unique molecular identifiers. Each CDR3 protein is one row after TCRdb ran MiXCR on the PCR reads. Of around 370,000 distinct CDR3 sequences listed, under 20% are singletons. This clonotype turned up a few times. Sequenced material: PBMCs, mostly from graft donor cells, taken 360 days after TCRalphabeta/CD19-depleted stem cell transplant. The TCR originated in a male patient aged 2 to 9 who had a stem cell transplant for acute lymphoblastic leukemia, so the T cells may come from the graft donor. The gene calls are TRBV29-1 and TRBJ2-1; D is ambiguous. The CDR3 reads CSVEVTVEQFF. CDR3 nucleotide sequence: TGCAGCGTTGAAGTTACAGTTGAGCAGTTCTTC.